The sequence of this TCR beta chain was determined in a study of T cells in localized non-small cell lung cancer. Generated by immunoSEQ multiplex PCR, the TCRdb table keeps only in-frame clones and is missing some. The data show 53,000 or so clones, with roughly nine tenths seen just once and about 20% held by the top ten. Germline V lookup: CDR1 SQVTM, CDR2 ANQGSEA. CDR3 length: 13 residues. This sequence originates from a man aged 35 to 69 with stage I lung adenocarcinoma. This rearrangement joins TRBV29-1 to TRBJ2-5; TRBD1 agrees at 8 bases. Judging by the DNA end, TRBJ2-7 fits better; the J call may be wrong. Sequences were derived from peripheral blood, sampled before any cancer treatment. The CDR3 here is CSVEGTGKHEQYF. The CDR3 DNA reads TGCAGCGTTGAAGGGACAGGGAAGCACGAGCAGTACTTC.